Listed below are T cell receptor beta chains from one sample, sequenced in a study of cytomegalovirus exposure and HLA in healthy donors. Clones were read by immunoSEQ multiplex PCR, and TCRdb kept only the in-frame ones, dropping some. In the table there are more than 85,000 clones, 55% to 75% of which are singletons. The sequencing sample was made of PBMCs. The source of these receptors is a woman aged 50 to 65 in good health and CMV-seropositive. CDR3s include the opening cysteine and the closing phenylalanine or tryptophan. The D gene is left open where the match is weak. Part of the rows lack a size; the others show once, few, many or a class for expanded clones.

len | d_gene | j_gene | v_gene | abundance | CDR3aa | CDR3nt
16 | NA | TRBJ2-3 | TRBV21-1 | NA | CASSKVRTVSTDTQYF | TGTGCCAGCAGCAAAGTCCGGACAGTTAGCACAGATACGCAGTATTTT
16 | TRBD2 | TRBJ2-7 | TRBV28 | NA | CGVCGVWLAGFYEQYF | TGTGGCGTTTGCGGCGTCTGGCTAGCGGGCTTCTACGAGCAGTACTTC
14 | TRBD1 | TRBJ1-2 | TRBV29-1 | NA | CSVEKGQRTGGYTF | TGCAGCGTGGAAAAGGGACAGAGAACGGGAGGCTACACCTTC
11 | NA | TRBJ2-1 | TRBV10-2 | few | CATRGRDEQFF | TGCGCCACCCGGGGTCGGGATGAGCAGTTCTTC
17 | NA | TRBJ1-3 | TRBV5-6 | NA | CASSSWNGLISGNTIYF | TGTGCCAGCAGCTCTTGGAACGGACTGATCTCTGGAAACACCATATATTTT
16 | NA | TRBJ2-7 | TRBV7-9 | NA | CASSLSGLGIFYEQYF | TGTGCCAGCAGCTTAAGCGGTTTGGGGATCTTCTACGAGCAGTACTTC
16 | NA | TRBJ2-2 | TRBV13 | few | CASSSTRMRDTGELFF | TGTGCCAGCAGCTCCACACGGATGAGGGACACCGGGGAGCTGTTTTTT
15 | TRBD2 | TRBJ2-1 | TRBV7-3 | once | CASSPGGTRTNEQFF | TGTGCCAGCAGCCCCGGGGGGACCCGGACCAATGAGCAGTTCTTC
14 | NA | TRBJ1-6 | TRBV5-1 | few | CASSPTGIQAPLHF | TGCGCCAGCAGCCCTACAGGGATCCAGGCACCCCTCCACTTT
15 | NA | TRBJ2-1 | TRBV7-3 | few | CASSLRGGSYNEQFF | TGTGCCAGCAGCTTACGAGGGGGTTCCTACAATGAGCAGTTCTTC
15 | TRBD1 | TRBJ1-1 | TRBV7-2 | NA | CASSEQQGVRTEAFF | TGTGCCAGCAGCGAACAACAGGGGGTACGGACTGAAGCTTTCTTT
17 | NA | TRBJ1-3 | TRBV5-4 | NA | CASSLPRGADSGNTIYF | TGTGCCAGCAGCTTGCCGCGGGGGGCCGACTCTGGAAACACCATATATTTT
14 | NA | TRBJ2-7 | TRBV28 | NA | CASSLSGQSYEQYF | TGTGCCAGCAGTTTATCGGGTCAATCCTACGAGCAGTACTTC
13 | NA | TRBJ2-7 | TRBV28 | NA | CASSLSYSYEQYF | TGTGCCAGCAGTTTAAGTTATAGCTACGAGCAGTACTTC
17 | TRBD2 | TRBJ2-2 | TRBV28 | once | CASSLGFTSGYTGELFF | TGTGCCAGCAGTTTAGGATTCACTAGCGGTTACACCGGGGAGCTGTTTTTT
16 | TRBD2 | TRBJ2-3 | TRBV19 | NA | CASSTPAGGTTDTQYF | TGTGCCAGTAGTACCCCAGCGGGAGGGACGACAGATACGCAGTATTTT
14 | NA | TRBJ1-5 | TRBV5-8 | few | CASSLHRVNQPQHF | TGTGCCAGCAGCCTTCACAGGGTAAATCAGCCCCAGCATTTT
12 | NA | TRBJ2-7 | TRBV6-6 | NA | CASSYSRDEQYF | TGTGCCAGCAGTTACTCGAGGGACGAGCAGTACTTC
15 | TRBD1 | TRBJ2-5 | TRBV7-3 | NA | CASSIDPGQKETQYF | TGTGCCAGCAGTATAGATCCGGGACAGAAAGAGACCCAGTACTTC
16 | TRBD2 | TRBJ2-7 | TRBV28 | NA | CASSPLRGLAGGEQYF | TGTGCCAGCAGCCCCTTGAGGGGACTAGCGGGGGGGGAGCAGTACTTC
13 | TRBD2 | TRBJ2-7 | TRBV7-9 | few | CASRESGSYEQYF | TGTGCCAGCAGGGAAAGCGGGAGCTACGAGCAGTACTTC
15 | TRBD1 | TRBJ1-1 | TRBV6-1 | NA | CASSDQTGGNTEAFF | TGTGCCAGCAGCGATCAGACAGGGGGCAACACTGAAGCTTTCTTT
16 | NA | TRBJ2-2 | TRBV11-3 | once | CASSHLGQLNTGELFF | TGTGCCAGCAGCCACTTGGGGCAATTGAACACCGGGGAGCTGTTTTTT
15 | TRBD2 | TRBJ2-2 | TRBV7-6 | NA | CASSLISGSAGELFF | TGTGCCAGCAGCTTAATTAGCGGGAGCGCCGGGGAGCTGTTTTTT
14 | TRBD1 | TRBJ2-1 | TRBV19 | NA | CASMGDRAYNEQFF | TGTGCCAGTATGGGGGACAGGGCTTACAATGAGCAGTTCTTC
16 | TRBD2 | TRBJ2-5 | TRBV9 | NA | CASSPAGGEMGETQYF | TGTGCCAGCAGCCCCGCGGGGGGGGAGATGGGAGAGACCCAGTACTTC
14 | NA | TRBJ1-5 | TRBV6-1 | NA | CASSDRGNNQPQHF | TGTGCCAGCAGTGACCGGGGGAACAATCAGCCCCAGCATTTT
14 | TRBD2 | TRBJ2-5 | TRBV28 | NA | CASSNLAGWGTQYF | TGTGCCAGCAGTAACTTAGCGGGATGGGGGACCCAGTACTTC
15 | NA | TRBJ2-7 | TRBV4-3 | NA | CASSPMAGSSYEQYF | TGCGCCAGCAGCCCCATGGCGGGATCCTCCTACGAGCAGTACTTC
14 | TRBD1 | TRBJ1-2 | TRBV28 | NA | CASSRTGKLYGYTF | TGTGCCAGCAGTCGGACAGGAAAACTCTATGGCTACACCTTC
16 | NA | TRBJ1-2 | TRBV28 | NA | CASSSLAGGGNGGYTF | TGTGCCAGCAGTTCGCTCGCGGGGGGGGGAAACGGTGGCTACACCTTC
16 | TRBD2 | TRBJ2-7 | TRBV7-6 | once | CASSLGISGRGYEQYF | TGTGCCAGCAGCTTGGGAATTAGCGGGAGGGGATACGAGCAGTACTTC
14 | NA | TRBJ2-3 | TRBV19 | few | CASTPTGGVDTQYF | TGTGCCAGTACCCCGACTGGCGGAGTTGATACGCAGTATTTT
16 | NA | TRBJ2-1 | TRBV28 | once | CASSLGRGSSYNEQFF | TGTGCCAGCAGCCTCGGCCGTGGGAGCTCCTACAATGAGCAGTTCTTC
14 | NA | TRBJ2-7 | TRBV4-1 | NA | CASSHPTRSYEQYF | TGCGCCAGCAGTCATCCGACGAGGAGCTACGAGCAGTACTTC
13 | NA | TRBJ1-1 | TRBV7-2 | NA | CASSLGRNTEAFF | TGTGCCAGCAGCCTGGGGAGGAACACTGAAGCTTTCTTT
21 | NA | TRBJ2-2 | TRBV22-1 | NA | CPGSARGGDFPPQHYTGELFF | TGTCCTGGGAGCGCCCGCGGGGGGGACTTCCCGCCCCAACACTACACCGGGGAGCTGTTTTTT
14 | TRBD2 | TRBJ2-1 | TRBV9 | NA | CASSTRGVYNEQFF | TGTGCCAGCAGCACTCGGGGGGTCTACAATGAGCAGTTCTTC
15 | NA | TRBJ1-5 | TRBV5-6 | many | CASTRRGDGYQPQHF | TGTGCCAGTACCCGACGGGGGGACGGCTATCAGCCCCAGCATTTT
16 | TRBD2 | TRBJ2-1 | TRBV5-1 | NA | CASSLAGGSSYNEQFF | TGCGCCAGCAGCTTGGCGGGAGGGAGCTCCTACAATGAGCAGTTCTTC
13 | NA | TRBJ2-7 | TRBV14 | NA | CASSRAGFYEQYF | TGTGCCAGCAGCCGGGCAGGGTTCTACGAGCAGTACTTC
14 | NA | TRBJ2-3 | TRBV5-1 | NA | CASSLVGAADTQYF | TGCGCCAGCAGCTTGGTGGGGGCGGCAGATACGCAGTATTTT
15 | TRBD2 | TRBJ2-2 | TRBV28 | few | CASSLSGRTTGELFF | TGTGCCAGCAGTTTAAGCGGGAGAACGACCGGGGAGCTGTTTTTT
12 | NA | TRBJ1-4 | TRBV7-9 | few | CASKGYYEKLFF | TGTGCCAGCAAGGGGTACTATGAAAAACTGTTTTTT
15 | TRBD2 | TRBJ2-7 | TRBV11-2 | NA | CASSTQTGREVGQYF | TGTGCCAGCAGTACCCAGACTGGGCGGGAGGTTGGGCAGTACTTC